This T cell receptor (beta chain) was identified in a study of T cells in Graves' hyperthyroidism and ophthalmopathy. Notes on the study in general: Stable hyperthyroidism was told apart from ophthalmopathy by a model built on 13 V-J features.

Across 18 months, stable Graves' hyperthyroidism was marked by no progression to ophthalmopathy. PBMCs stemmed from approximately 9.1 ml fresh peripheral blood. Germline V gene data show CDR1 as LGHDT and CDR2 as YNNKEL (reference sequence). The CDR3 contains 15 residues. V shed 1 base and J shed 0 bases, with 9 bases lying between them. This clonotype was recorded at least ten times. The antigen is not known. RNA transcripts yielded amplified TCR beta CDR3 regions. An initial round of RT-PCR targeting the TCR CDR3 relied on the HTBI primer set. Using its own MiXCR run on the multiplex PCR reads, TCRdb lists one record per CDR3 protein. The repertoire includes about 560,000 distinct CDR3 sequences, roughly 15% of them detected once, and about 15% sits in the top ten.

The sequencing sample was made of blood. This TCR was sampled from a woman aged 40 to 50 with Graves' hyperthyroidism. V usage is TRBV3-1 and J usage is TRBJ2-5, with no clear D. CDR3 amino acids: CASSQVVTYQETQYF. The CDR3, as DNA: TGTGCCAGCAGCCAAGTTGTCACGTACCAAGAGACCCAGTACTTC.